A selection of T cell receptor beta chains follows, all from one sample in a study of blood T cell repertoires in COVID-19. TCRdb keeps only in-frame clones here, not all; method: immunoSEQ multiplex PCR. The sample yields approximately 47,000 clones, 86% seen once. Sequences were obtained from peripheral blood. These receptors were collected from a woman aged 60 to 75 with acute or convalescent COVID-19. Each CDR3 is given with its conserved first and last residue. The D gene is left open where the match is weak. A row's size may be missing; if present it is once, few, many or a size class.

CDR3 length: 14
V gene: TRBV5-4
J gene: TRBJ1-1
clone size: -
D gene: -
CDR3 protein: CASSNRLGNTEAFF
CDR3 DNA: TGTGCCAGCAGCAACAGGTTAGGGAACACTGAAGCTTTCTTT

CDR3 length: 15
V gene: TRBV5-6
J gene: TRBJ2-7
clone size: -
D gene: TRBD2
CDR3 protein: CASSSWGLAYYEQYF
CDR3 DNA: TGTGCCAGCAGTTCATGGGGACTAGCTTACTACGAGCAGTACTTC

CDR3 length: 14
V gene: TRBV10-3
J gene: TRBJ1-2
clone size: -
D gene: TRBD1
CDR3 protein: CATRDRDSGYGYTF
CDR3 DNA: TGTGCCACCCGGGACAGGGATTCAGGCTATGGCTACACCTTC

CDR3 length: 16
V gene: TRBV18
J gene: TRBJ1-1
clone size: -
D gene: -
CDR3 protein: CASSPARQAMNTEAFF
CDR3 DNA: TGTGCCAGCTCACCTGCAAGACAGGCCATGAACACTGAAGCTTTCTTT

CDR3 length: 18
V gene: TRBV4-2
J gene: TRBJ2-3
clone size: -
D gene: TRBD2
CDR3 protein: CASSQESSKRGRTDTQYF
CDR3 DNA: TGTGCCAGCAGCCAAGAGTCTAGTAAGCGGGGCCGCACAGATACGCAGTATTTT

CDR3 length: 14
V gene: TRBV4-1
J gene: TRBJ1-1
clone size: -
D gene: -
CDR3 protein: CAAGRGLMNTEAFF
CDR3 DNA: TGCGCCGCCGGCCGGGGACTGATGAACACTGAAGCTTTCTTT

CDR3 length: 11
V gene: TRBV20-1
J gene: TRBJ1-1
clone size: -
D gene: -
CDR3 protein: CSASNGAEAFF
CDR3 DNA: TGCAGTGCTAGTAACGGGGCTGAAGCTTTCTTT

CDR3 length: 13
V gene: TRBV6-5
J gene: TRBJ1-2
clone size: -
D gene: -
CDR3 protein: CASSLGLPEGYTF
CDR3 DNA: TGTGCCAGCAGTTTGGGACTGCCCGAGGGCTACACCTTC

CDR3 length: 14
V gene: TRBV19
J gene: TRBJ1-1
clone size: -
D gene: -
CDR3 protein: CASSIGRANTEAFF
CDR3 DNA: TGTGCCAGTAGTATAGGGAGGGCGAACACTGAAGCTTTCTTT

CDR3 length: 15
V gene: TRBV7-2
J gene: TRBJ2-7
clone size: few
D gene: -
CDR3 protein: CASSLPSVSSYEQYF
CDR3 DNA: TGTGCCAGCAGCTTACCTAGCGTGAGCTCCTACGAGCAGTACTTC

CDR3 length: 13
V gene: TRBV13
J gene: TRBJ1-3
clone size: -
D gene: -
CDR3 protein: CASSSRGGNTIYF
CDR3 DNA: TGTGCCAGCAGCTCCCGCGGAGGAAACACCATATATTTT

CDR3 length: 16
V gene: TRBV30
J gene: TRBJ1-6
clone size: -
D gene: -
CDR3 protein: CAWSSGPGFKFSPLHF
CDR3 DNA: TGTGCCTGGAGTTCAGGACCGGGATTCAAGTTTTCACCCCTCCACTTT

CDR3 length: 12
V gene: TRBV5-5
J gene: TRBJ2-2
clone size: once
D gene: -
CDR3 protein: CASSRSGGELFF
CDR3 DNA: TGTGCCAGCAGCCGTTCCGGCGGGGAGCTGTTTTTT

CDR3 length: 10
V gene: TRBV10-2
J gene: TRBJ2-7
clone size: -
D gene: -
CDR3 protein: CASKQHEQYF
CDR3 DNA: TGCGCCAGCAAGCAACACGAGCAGTACTTC

CDR3 length: 15
V gene: TRBV6-1
J gene: TRBJ1-1
clone size: -
D gene: TRBD1
CDR3 protein: CASSEFRDSSTEAFF
CDR3 DNA: TGTGCCAGCAGTGAATTCAGGGACAGCTCCACTGAAGCTTTCTTT

CDR3 length: 14
V gene: TRBV7-2
J gene: TRBJ1-5
clone size: few
D gene: -
CDR3 protein: CASSPRAGHQPQHF
CDR3 DNA: TGTGCCAGCAGCCCGCGGGCGGGGCATCAGCCCCAGCATTTT

CDR3 length: 15
V gene: TRBV9
J gene: TRBJ1-4
clone size: -
D gene: TRBD1
CDR3 protein: CASSAGTGINEKLFF
CDR3 DNA: TGTGCCAGCAGCGCGGGGACAGGGATTAATGAAAAACTGTTTTTT

CDR3 length: 12
V gene: TRBV6-5
J gene: TRBJ1-1
clone size: -
D gene: TRBD1
CDR3 protein: CASTGQGKKAFF
CDR3 DNA: TGTGCCAGTACGGGACAGGGGAAAAAAGCTTTCTTT

CDR3 length: 14
V gene: TRBV4-2
J gene: TRBJ2-1
clone size: -
D gene: -
CDR3 protein: CASSQTYSNNEQFF
CDR3 DNA: TGTGCCAGCAGCCAAACCTACAGTAACAATGAGCAGTTCTTC

CDR3 length: 18
V gene: TRBV7-6
J gene: TRBJ2-2
clone size: -
D gene: -
CDR3 protein: CASSLQMRGILDTGELFF
CDR3 DNA: TGTGCCAGCAGCTTACAGATGAGGGGGATCCTTGACACCGGGGAGCTGTTTTTT

CDR3 length: 15
V gene: TRBV11-1
J gene: TRBJ2-2
clone size: -
D gene: -
CDR3 protein: CASSLAQGVTGELFF
CDR3 DNA: TGTGCCAGCAGCTTAGCCCAGGGCGTCACCGGGGAGCTGTTTTTT

CDR3 length: 16
V gene: TRBV5-8
J gene: TRBJ1-4
clone size: -
D gene: -
CDR3 protein: CASREATGTFNEKLFF
CDR3 DNA: TGTGCCAGCAGGGAGGCAACCGGGACTTTTAATGAAAAACTGTTTTTT

CDR3 length: 15
V gene: TRBV2
J gene: TRBJ2-7
clone size: -
D gene: -
CDR3 protein: CASSEGQTSTYEQYF
CDR3 DNA: TGTGCCAGCAGTGAAGGGCAGACTTCCACCTACGAGCAGTACTTC

CDR3 length: 14
V gene: TRBV6-6
J gene: TRBJ2-3
clone size: -
D gene: TRBD2
CDR3 protein: CASASGGVKDTQYF
CDR3 DNA: TGTGCCAGCGCAAGCGGGGGGGTTAAAGATACGCAGTATTTT

CDR3 length: 16
V gene: TRBV15
J gene: TRBJ1-4
clone size: -
D gene: TRBD1
CDR3 protein: CATSRQRTGVGEKLFF
CDR3 DNA: TGTGCCACCAGCAGACAACGGACAGGGGTGGGTGAAAAACTGTTTTTT

CDR3 length: 13
V gene: TRBV12-3/TRBV12-4
J gene: TRBJ2-5
clone size: once
D gene: TRBD2
CDR3 protein: CASSLGLDYSQYF
CDR3 DNA: TGTGCCAGCAGTTTGGGACTAGACTACTCACAGTACTTC

CDR3 length: 18
V gene: TRBV10-3
J gene: TRBJ1-2
clone size: -
D gene: TRBD1
CDR3 protein: CAISDQPLRANRGYGYTF
CDR3 DNA: TGTGCCATCAGTGATCAACCCCTTAGGGCAAACAGGGGCTATGGCTACACCTTC

CDR3 length: 13
V gene: TRBV12-3/TRBV12-4
J gene: TRBJ1-1
clone size: -
D gene: -
CDR3 protein: CASKAQGYTEAFF
CDR3 DNA: TGTGCCAGCAAGGCACAGGGTTACACTGAAGCTTTCTTT

CDR3 length: 14
V gene: TRBV2
J gene: TRBJ1-1
clone size: -
D gene: TRBD1
CDR3 protein: CASRGDRLNTEAFF
CDR3 DNA: TGTGCCAGCAGGGGGGACAGGTTGAACACTGAAGCTTTCTTT

CDR3 length: 14
V gene: TRBV10-3
J gene: TRBJ2-5
clone size: -
D gene: -
CDR3 protein: CAIRASAGKETQYF
CDR3 DNA: TGTGCCATCAGGGCTAGTGCGGGGAAAGAGACCCAGTACTTC

CDR3 length: 14
V gene: TRBV6-2/TRBV6-3
J gene: TRBJ2-3
clone size: -
D gene: -
CDR3 protein: CASSYPQLASPPYF
CDR3 DNA: TGTGCCAGCAGTTACCCTCAACTAGCTTCCCCTCCGTATTTT

CDR3 length: 16
V gene: TRBV4-1
J gene: TRBJ1-5
clone size: -
D gene: TRBD1
CDR3 protein: CASSQEAGQGYQPQHF
CDR3 DNA: TGCGCCAGCAGCCAAGAGGCGGGACAGGGGTATCAGCCCCAGCATTTT

CDR3 length: 15
V gene: TRBV11-2
J gene: TRBJ1-6
clone size: -
D gene: TRBD1
CDR3 protein: CASSYETGDNSPLHF
CDR3 DNA: TGTGCCAGCAGCTATGAGACAGGGGATAATTCACCCCTCCACTTT

CDR3 length: 14
V gene: TRBV28
J gene: TRBJ1-4
clone size: -
D gene: -
CDR3 protein: CASKTTPRNEKLFF
CDR3 DNA: TGTGCCAGCAAAACGACACCGCGTAATGAAAAACTGTTTTTT

CDR3 length: 16
V gene: TRBV5-1
J gene: TRBJ1-6
clone size: -
D gene: -
CDR3 protein: CASSSTTTAGSSPLHF
CDR3 DNA: TGCGCCAGCAGCTCAACCACGACAGCCGGGAGTTCACCCCTCCACTTT

CDR3 length: 14
V gene: TRBV6-5
J gene: TRBJ1-5
clone size: -
D gene: -
CDR3 protein: CASSRGGVDQPQHF
CDR3 DNA: TGTGCCAGCAGTCGAGGGGGTGTAGATCAGCCCCAGCATTTT

CDR3 length: 15
V gene: TRBV29-1
J gene: TRBJ2-1
clone size: -
D gene: -
CDR3 protein: CSVEDRGLSYNEQFF
CDR3 DNA: TGCAGCGTTGAAGATCGAGGGCTTAGCTACAATGAGCAGTTCTTC

CDR3 length: 21
V gene: TRBV7-3
J gene: TRBJ2-3
clone size: -
D gene: TRBD2
CDR3 protein: CASSSANRGTSGETFTDTQYF
CDR3 DNA: TGTGCCAGCAGCTCCGCCAACAGGGGGACTAGCGGGGAGACTTTCACAGATACGCAGTATTTT

CDR3 length: 13
V gene: TRBV25-1
J gene: TRBJ1-1
clone size: -
D gene: TRBD1
CDR3 protein: CASSVPGQGEAFF
CDR3 DNA: TGTGCCAGCAGTGTCCCGGGACAGGGTGAAGCTTTCTTT

CDR3 length: 15
V gene: TRBV18
J gene: TRBJ1-6
clone size: -
D gene: -
CDR3 protein: CASSPFSELNSPLHF
CDR3 DNA: TGTGCCAGCTCCCCTTTCAGCGAACTTAATTCACCCCTCCACTTT